The entry below describes one TCR beta chain. Use of 60 Vbeta and 13 Jbeta primers characterized the PCR. Assay: immunoSEQ multiplex PCR; the TCRdb copy retains only in-frame clones and omits some. Of approximately 170,000 clones listed, 77% were seen once; the top ten hold around 2.5%. The data derive from a study of cytomegalovirus exposure and HLA in healthy donors. This CDR3 comprises 17 residues. CDR1 and CDR2 (germline): LGHNA, YSLEER. V lost 6 bases to trimming and J lost 10 bases; unmatched junction nucleotides: 20. The source of this sequence is a middle-aged woman in good health and CMV-seropositive. The sample was PBMCs. The chain has TRBV4-3 and TRBJ2-1; 8 positions agree with TRBD2. CDR3 DNA: TGCGCCAGCAGTCAGCACTACCAGGAACTAGCGGCCCAGGAGCAGTTCTTC. Amino acids: CASSQHYQELAAQEQFF.